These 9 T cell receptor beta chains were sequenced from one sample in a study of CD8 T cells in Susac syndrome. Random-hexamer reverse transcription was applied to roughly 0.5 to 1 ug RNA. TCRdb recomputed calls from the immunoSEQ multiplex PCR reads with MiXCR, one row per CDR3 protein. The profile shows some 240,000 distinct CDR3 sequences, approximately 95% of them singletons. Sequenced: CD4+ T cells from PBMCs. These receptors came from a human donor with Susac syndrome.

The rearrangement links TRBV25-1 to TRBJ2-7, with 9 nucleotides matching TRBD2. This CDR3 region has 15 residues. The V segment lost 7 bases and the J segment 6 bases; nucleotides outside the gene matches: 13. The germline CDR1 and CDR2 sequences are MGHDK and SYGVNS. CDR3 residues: CASKDGGGRAFEQYF. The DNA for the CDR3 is TGTGCCAGCAAGGACGGTGGCGGGAGGGCCTTCGAGCAGTACTTC.

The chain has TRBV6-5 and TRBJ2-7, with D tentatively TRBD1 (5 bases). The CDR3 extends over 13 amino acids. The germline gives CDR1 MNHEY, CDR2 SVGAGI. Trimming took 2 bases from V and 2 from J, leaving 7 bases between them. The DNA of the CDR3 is TGTGCCAGCAGTTACGACAGAACCTACGAGCAGTACTTC. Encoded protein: CASSYDRTYEQYF.

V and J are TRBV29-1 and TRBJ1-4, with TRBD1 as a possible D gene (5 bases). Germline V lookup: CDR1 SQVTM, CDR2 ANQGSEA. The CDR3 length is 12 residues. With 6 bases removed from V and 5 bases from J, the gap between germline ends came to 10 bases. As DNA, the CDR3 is TGCAGCGTCGGCAGGGAAAATGAAAAACTGTTTTTT. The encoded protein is CSVGRENEKLFF.

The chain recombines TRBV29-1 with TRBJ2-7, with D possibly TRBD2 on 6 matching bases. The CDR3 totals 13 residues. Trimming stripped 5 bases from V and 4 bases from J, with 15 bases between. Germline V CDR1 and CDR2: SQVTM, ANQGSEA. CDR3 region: CSVIGGRQYEQYF. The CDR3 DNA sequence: TGCAGCGTTATTGGAGGGAGACAGTACGAGCAGTACTTC.

CDR3 DNA: TGTGCCAGCAGCAAAGGCCAGGCGGGAGAAAGCAATCAGCCCCAGCATTTT. This gives the protein CASSKGQAGESNQPQHF. This chain connects TRBV21-1 to TRBJ1-5. TRBV21-1 is listed as a pseudogene. CDR3 length equals 17 residues.

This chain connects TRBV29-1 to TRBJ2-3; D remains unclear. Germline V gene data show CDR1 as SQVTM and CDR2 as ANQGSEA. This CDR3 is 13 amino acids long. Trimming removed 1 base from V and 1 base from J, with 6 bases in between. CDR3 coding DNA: TGCAGCGTTGAAGGGTACGGCACAGATACGCAGTATTTT. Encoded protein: CSVEGYGTDTQYF.

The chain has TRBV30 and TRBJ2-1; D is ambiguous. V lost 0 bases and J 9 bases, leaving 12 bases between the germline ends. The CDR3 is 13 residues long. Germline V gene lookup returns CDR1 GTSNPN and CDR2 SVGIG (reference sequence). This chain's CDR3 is CAWSVRRRTEQFF. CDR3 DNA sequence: TGTGCCTGGAGTGTACGGAGACGGACTGAGCAGTTCTTC.

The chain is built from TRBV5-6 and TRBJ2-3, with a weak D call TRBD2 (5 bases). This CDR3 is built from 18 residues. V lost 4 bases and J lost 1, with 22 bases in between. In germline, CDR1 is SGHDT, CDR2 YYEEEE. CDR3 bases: TGTGCCAGCAGCCGCTTTGCGGGTTCCGACCCACGCACAGATACGCAGTATTTT. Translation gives CASSRFAGSDPRTDTQYF.

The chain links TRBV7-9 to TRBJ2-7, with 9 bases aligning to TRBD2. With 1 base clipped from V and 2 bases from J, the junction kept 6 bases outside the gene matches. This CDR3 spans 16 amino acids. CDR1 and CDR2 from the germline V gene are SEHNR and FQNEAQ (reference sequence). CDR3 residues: CASSLGGSGGAYEQYF. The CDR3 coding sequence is TGTGCCAGCAGCTTAGGAGGTAGCGGGGGAGCCTACGAGCAGTACTTC.